The 23 T cell receptor beta chains below were found in one sample sequenced in a study of shared clonotypes between healthy human individuals. Only CD45RO-negative cells positively selected for CCR7 counted as naive CD8 cells, so terminally differentiated effector memory CD45RA+ cells were excluded. Only in-frame clones appear in the TCRdb table, and some are missing; sequencing was by immunoSEQ multiplex PCR. This sample carries 1.5 million to 2.5 million clones, about 95% of them seen once, and the ten largest clones take roughly 1%. The sequencing sample was made of naive CD8+ T cells sorted from blood. Every receptor here comes from a young man in good health.

J is TRBJ1-5 and V is TRBV27, with a possible D match to TRBD1 (5 bases). Germline loops: CDR1 MNHEY, CDR2 SMNVEV (reference sequence). Trimming shortened V by 3 bases and J by 5 bases, and 11 bases separated the two germline ends. The CDR3 loop spans 14 amino acids. The CDR3: CASSLGLGDQPQHF. As DNA, the CDR3 is TGTGCCAGCAGTTTGGGGCTGGGCGATCAGCCCCAGCATTTT.

The chain combines TRBV28 with TRBJ2-1; the match to TRBD1 covers 9 bases. The J segment lost 9 bases and the V segment lost 2 bases, leaving 8 bases of the junction unmatched. The length of the CDR3 is 15 residues. In germline, CDR1 is MDHEN, CDR2 SYDVKM. The CDR3 loop is CASSLGPGQGFEQFF. DNA of the CDR3: TGTGCCAGCAGTTTAGGTCCGGGACAGGGTTTTGAGCAGTTCTTC. Based on the CDR3 plus reference TRBV28 and TRBJ2-1, the full variable domain is DVKVTQSSRYLVKRTGEKVFLECVQDMDHENMFWYRQDPGLGLRLIYFSYDVKMKEKGDIPEGYSVSREKKERFSLILESASTNQTSMYLCASSLGPGQGFEQFFGPGTRLTVL.

The CDR3, as DNA: TGTGCCAGCAGCGGGCCGGACAGCCGATCACCCCTCCACTTT. It specifies CASSGPDSRSPLHF. The rearrangement joins TRBV9 to TRBJ1-6; tentatively, D is TRBD1 (6 bases). The CDR3 contains 14 residues. Germline V gene data show CDR1 as SGDLS and CDR2 as YYNGEE. V lost 3 bases, J lost 10 bases, and 14 bases lay in between.

This clone appeared once. This chain connects TRBV6-5 to TRBJ1-1; D is undetermined. Looked up from germline, CDR1 is MNHEY and CDR2 is SVGAGI. The CDR3 has 14 residues. V was shortened by 0 bases and J by 3 bases, with 8 bases between the two germline ends. For the CDR3, the DNA is TGTGCCAGCAGTTACTCGCAGACTGACACTGAAGCTTTCTTT. This codes for CASSYSQTDTEAFF.

This sequence joins TRBV6-4 and TRBJ1-5; TRBD1 is a possible D gene (6 bases). Germline assignment: CDR1 MRHNA and CDR2 SNTAGT. The CDR3 is 15 residues long. Trimming removed 6 bases at V and 4 bases at J, with 16 bases between. The CDR3 sequence: CASRGTGLLNQPQHF. In DNA, the CDR3 is TGTGCCAGCAGGGGAACAGGGTTGCTGAATCAGCCCCAGCATTTT.

Note on this clone: The sample has other DNA sequences that encode this CDR3 too. The chain carries TRBV6-1 and TRBJ2-2; D is uncertain. Germline loops: CDR1 MNHNS, CDR2 SASEGT. V was clipped by 1 base and J by 6 bases, with 3 bases between them. The CDR3 is 12 residues long. The CDR3 protein is CASSEDSGELFF. The CDR3 nucleotides are TGTGCCAGCAGTGAAGATTCCGGGGAGCTGTTTTTT.

The V gene is TRBV18, the J gene TRBJ1-1; no clear D gene. Germline lookup yields CDR1 KGHSH and CDR2 LQKENI. The V and J ends lost 0 bases and 5 bases respectively, with 13 bases between them. CDR3 length: 15 amino acids. CDR3 in DNA: TGTGCCAGCTCACCACCGGGTCCGCAGGCGACTGAAGCTTTCTTT. Translating gives CASSPPGPQATEAFF.

The chain links TRBV27 to TRBJ2-3; maybe TRBD2 (7 bases). Trimming left V 8 bases short and J 0 bases short, with 15 bases between. This CDR3 comprises 15 residues. Per germline, CDR1 MNHEY and CDR2 SMNVEV (reference sequence). DNA for the CDR3: TGTGCCAGCGGGGGGGGGCTAGGGAGCACAGATACGCAGTATTTT. Protein: CASGGGLGSTDTQYF.

The chain uses TRBV7-9 and TRBJ1-4; TRBD1 might be the D (6 bases). CDR3 length: 14 residues. Germline CDR1 and CDR2: SEHNR and FQNEAQ (reference sequence). The germline V and J ends were trimmed by 3 bases and 2 bases, with 7 bases remaining between them. The CDR3 reads CASSFQGTNEKLFF. In DNA form, the CDR3 reads TGTGCCAGCAGCTTCCAGGGGACTAATGAAAAACTGTTTTTT. Together with reference TRBV7-9 and TRBJ1-4, the CDR3 gives the full variable domain: DTGVSQNPRHKITKRGQNVTFRCDPISEHNRLYWYRQTLGQGPEFLTYFQNEAQLEKSRLLSDRFSAERPKGSFSTLEIQRTEQGDSAMYLCASSFQGTNEKLFFGSGTQLSVL.

As for this clone: In the same sample, other DNA sequences code for this CDR3. This chain joins TRBV5-1 and TRBJ2-7, with unresolved D. Germline CDR1 and CDR2: SGHRS and YFSETQ. This CDR3 is 12 amino acids long. Trimming took off 3 bases at V and 0 bases at J, with 4 bases between the two ends. The CDR3 bases are TGCGCCAGCAGCTCTAGCTCCTACGAGCAGTACTTC. Encoded protein: CASSSSSYEQYF.

The rearrangement uses TRBV4-1 and TRBJ1-1; D ambiguous. V was shortened by 0 bases and J by 6 bases, with 17 bases between the two germline ends. This CDR3 is built from 16 residues. CDR1 and CDR2 (germline): MGHRA, YSYEKL. CDR3 DNA: TGCGCCAGCAGCCAAGATCTTGAGGGTTCCCGGGCTGAAGCTTTCTTT. Protein: CASSQDLEGSRAEAFF.

The rearrangement joins TRBV11-2 to TRBJ2-1; TRBD2 matches at 10 bases. The CDR3 length is 16 residues. V lost 5 bases and J lost 3; bases outside the gene matches: 7. Germline loops: CDR1 SGHAT, CDR2 FQNNGV. The CDR3 region has the DNA TGTGCCAGCAGCCCCCGAGCGGGAGGGGTCTACAATGAGCAGTTCTTC. Its translation: CASSPRAGGVYNEQFF.

This chain connects TRBV10-3 to TRBJ1-2, with no clear D. Trimming removed 2 bases at V and 4 bases at J, with 14 bases between. Germline loops: CDR1 ENHRY, CDR2 SYGVKD. This CDR3 is 15 amino acids long. CDR3 protein: CAISEEGLYAYGYTF. The CDR3 nucleotides are TGTGCCATCAGTGAGGAGGGCTTGTACGCCTATGGCTACACCTTC.

The gene calls are TRBV5-4 and TRBJ2-2; D is perhaps TRBD2 (6 bases). The V end was cut by 5 bases, the J end by 1 base, with 15 bases between. Germline values: CDR1 SGHNT, CDR2 YYREEE (reference sequence). The CDR3 sequence is 16 residues long. The CDR3 region is CASSHRLGENTGELFF. Here the CDR3 DNA reads TGTGCCAGCAGTCACCGACTAGGGGAGAACACCGGGGAGCTGTTTTTT.

With regard to this clone: The same CDR3 arises from other DNA sequences in this sample as well. The chain has TRBV6-5 and TRBJ2-2; D perhaps matches TRBD1 (6 bases). This CDR3 has 14 residues. V lost 0 bases and J lost 5, with 7 bases in between. Germline V gene sequence: CDR1 MNHEY, CDR2 SVGAGI. CDR3 DNA sequence: TGTGCCAGCAGTTACTCACAGGGTACCGGGGAGCTGTTTTTT. Translating it yields CASSYSQGTGELFF.

This clone has only one observation. The V gene is TRBV18, the J gene TRBJ2-2; 8 nucleotides agree with TRBD2. The CDR3 is made up of 16 amino acids. The V segment lost 2 bases and the J segment 3 bases; nucleotides outside the gene matches: 5. Germline V CDR1 and CDR2: KGHSH, LQKENI. The CDR3 region has the DNA TGTGCCAGCTCACCAAGCGGGGGACCCTACACCGGGGAGCTGTTTTTT. Protein sequence: CASSPSGGPYTGELFF.

The chain joins TRBV19 to TRBJ2-7; D unclear. Germline V gene lookup returns CDR1 LNHDA and CDR2 SQIVND (reference sequence). This CDR3 region has 11 residues. With 4 bases removed from V and 5 bases from J, the gap between germline ends came to 6 bases. The CDR3 here is CASSTSNEQYF. The CDR3 DNA reads as TGTGCCAGTAGTACGTCCAACGAGCAGTACTTC.

V and J are TRBV10-2 and TRBJ1-2; possibly TRBD1 for D (5 bases). Trimming removed 0 bases from V and 4 bases from J, with 12 bases in between. CDR1 WSHSY and CDR2 SAAADI come from the germline V gene. The CDR3 spans 15 residues. For the CDR3, the DNA is TGCGCCAGCAGTGAGTCAGGGGCGGTTAGCTATGGCTACACCTTC. Residues: CASSESGAVSYGYTF.

The V call is TRBV9, the J call TRBJ2-3; 9 bases are shared with TRBD2. Trimming removed 0 bases from V and 5 bases from J; junction bases left unmatched: 10. The CDR3 spans 17 residues. CDR1 and CDR2 from the germline V gene are SGDLS and YYNGEE. As DNA, the CDR3 is TGTGCCAGCAGCGTAGCGGTGGCGGGAGGGCCAGGAGATACGCAGTATTTT. Translated: CASSVAVAGGPGDTQYF.

This clone appeared a single time. The rearrangement links TRBV30 to TRBJ2-2; D is unclear. This CDR3 has 12 amino acids. Germline values: CDR1 GTSNPN, CDR2 SVGIG (reference sequence). Trimming stripped 0 bases from V and 7 bases from J, with 6 bases between. CDR3 region: CAWSVLHGELFF. The CDR3 DNA reads TGTGCCTGGAGTGTACTTCACGGGGAGCTGTTTTTT.

The CDR3 spells CASSESGLATNEKLFF. The CDR3 nucleotides are TGTGCCAGCAGTGAATCAGGGTTAGCAACTAATGAAAAACTGTTTTTT. V and J are TRBV6-1 and TRBJ1-4, with D possibly matching TRBD1 (5 bases). V was clipped by 2 bases and J by 0 bases, with 10 bases between them. The CDR3 runs 16 residues. Germline V gives CDR1 MNHNS, CDR2 SASEGT.

The chain is built from TRBV5-5 and TRBJ1-2; TRBD1 aligns across 8 bases. CDR1 SGHKS and CDR2 YYEKEE come from the germline V gene (reference sequence). Trimming cost V 3 bases and J 2 bases; bases outside gene matches: 6. The CDR3 spans 15 residues. DNA for the CDR3: TGTGCCAGCAGCTCCTGGACAGGGTCCAACTATGGCTACACCTTC. Amino acid sequence: CASSSWTGSNYGYTF. The whole variable domain, remainder taken from reference TRBV5-5 and TRBJ1-2, is DAGVTQSPTHLIKTRGQQVTLRCSPISGHKSVSWYQQVLGQGPQFIFQYYEKEERGRGNFPDRFSARQFPNYSSELNVNALLLGDSALYLCASSSWTGSNYGYTFGSGTRLTVV.

The V gene is TRBV9, the J gene TRBJ1-5; D might be TRBD1 (5 bases). The CDR3 spans 15 residues. Per germline, CDR1 SGDLS and CDR2 YYNGEE. The V end lost 2 bases, the J end lost 5 bases, and 14 bases lay between the germline ends. In DNA, the CDR3 is TGTGCCAGCAGCGTTACGGACGGGACCGATCAGCCCCAGCATTTT. Translation gives CASSVTDGTDQPQHF. Looking up the rest from reference TRBV9 and TRBJ1-5 gives the full variable domain: DSGVTQTPKHLITATGQRVTLRCSPRSGDLSVYWYQQSLDQGLQFLIQYYNGEERAKGNILERFSAQQFPDLHSELNLSSLELGDSALYFCASSVTDGTDQPQHFGDGTRLSIL.